The 25 T cell receptor beta chains reported below all come from one sample, sequenced in a study of blood T cells in healthy people across ages. Then a second PCR, running roughly 6 to 12 cycles, was carried out with a sample-barcoded 5' primer and a J-beta primer mix. Via MiXCR, TCRdb re-called the 5' RACE reads, giving one row per CDR3 protein. This repertoire shows 1.5 million to 2 million distinct CDR3 sequences, about 35% found once; its top ten account for 11%. Sequencing input: blood. The receptors come from a woman under 40 in good health.

V gene TRBV12-3 or TRBV12-4 combines with J gene TRBJ1-1; TRBD1 aligns across 7 bases. The CDR3 has 15 amino acids. V was pared by 2 bases and J by 4 bases, with 7 bases of the junction left unmatched. CDR3 in DNA: TGTGCCAGCAGTTTAAAAGGCAGGGGGGGCACTGAAGCTTTCTTT. This codes for CASSLKGRGGTEAFF.

The chain recombines TRBV5-1 with TRBJ2-2, with a tentative D call TRBD2 (7 bases). V was trimmed by 0 bases and J by 3 bases, leaving 12 bases between them. This CDR3 comprises 16 residues. Germline V gene lookup returns CDR1 SGHRS and CDR2 YFSETQ. CDR3 region: CASSLDGGRYTGELFF. CDR3 nucleotide sequence: TGCGCCAGCAGCTTGGACGGGGGGCGGTACACCGGGGAGCTGTTTTTT.

This sequence joins TRBV5-1 and TRBJ1-2; D not certain. The CDR3 has 16 amino acids. Germline-derived CDR1 and CDR2 are SGHRS and YFSETQ. Trimming removed 4 bases at V and 6 bases at J, with 22 bases between. CDR3 amino acids: CASSQGWAGEEDGYTF. The CDR3 nucleotides are TGCGCCAGCAGCCAAGGTTGGGCAGGTGAAGAGGATGGCTACACCTTC.

The chain is built from TRBV7-2 and TRBJ1-5; D is unclear. The CDR3 has 14 residues. V lost 5 bases to trimming and J lost 0 bases, with 8 bases between them. The V gene's germline CDR1 is SGHTA and CDR2 FQGNSA. The CDR3 is CASSTAGSNQPQHF. CDR3 bases: TGTGCCAGCAGCACGGCGGGTAGCAATCAGCCCCAGCATTTT.

The CDR3 region is CSAPPGQGHYEQYF. The CDR3 DNA reads TGCAGTGCTCCACCGGGACAGGGCCACTACGAGCAGTACTTC. V usage is TRBV20-1 and J usage is TRBJ2-7, with 9 bases identical to TRBD1. The V gene's germline CDR1 is DFQATT and CDR2 SNEGSKA (reference sequence). This CDR3 has 14 residues. The J segment lost 3 bases and the V segment lost 5 bases, leaving 8 bases of the junction unmatched.

This clonotype was found many times. The V and J genes are TRBV7-2 and TRBJ2-5; D not resolved. Germline values: CDR1 SGHTA, CDR2 FQGNSA. Trimming stripped 1 base from V and 5 bases from J, with 20 bases between. CDR3 length: 17 residues. CDR3 loop: CASSLGRLERWWETQYF. In nucleotides, the CDR3 is TGTGCCAGCAGCTTAGGACGGCTAGAACGGTGGTGGGAGACCCAGTACTTC.

The chain has TRBV7-9 and TRBJ2-3, with 9 bases fitting TRBD2. The trim removed 5 bases at V and 4 bases at J, leaving 16 bases unmatched. There are 18 residues in the CDR3. Germline CDR1 is SEHNR and CDR2 is FQNEAQ (reference sequence). The CDR3 sequence: CASSRRGGAIRRSDTQYF. CDR3 nucleotide sequence: TGTGCCAGCAGCCGTCGCGGGGGGGCCATTCGGCGGTCAGATACGCAGTATTTT.

This clonotype was recorded a few times. The chain couples TRBV11-3 to TRBJ2-5; D remains ambiguous. This CDR3 is 12 amino acids long. Germline V gene data show CDR1 as SGHNT and CDR2 as YENEEA. The V end was cut by 4 bases, the J end by 11 bases, with 14 bases between. The CDR3 sequence is CASSSHPFEQYF. The CDR3, as DNA: TGTGCCAGCAGCTCCCATCCTTTTGAGCAGTACTTC.

Only a few counts were recorded for this clonotype. The rearrangement joins TRBV27 to TRBJ1-2, with D uncertain. V dropped 0 bases and J dropped 4 bases, with 6 bases sitting between them. The CDR3 has 13 amino acids. CDR1 is MNHEY and CDR2 is SMNVEV in the germline V gene (reference sequence). CDR3 loop: CASSLSAAYGYTF. As DNA, the CDR3 is TGTGCCAGCAGTTTATCGGCAGCCTATGGCTACACCTTC.

A few counts support this clonotype. The genes are TRBV15 and TRBJ2-7, with unresolved D. This CDR3 has 13 residues. Trimming took 3 bases from V and 0 from J, leaving 6 bases between them. Looked up from germline, CDR1 is LNHNV and CDR2 is YYDKDF (reference sequence). CDR3 in DNA: TGTGCCACCAGCAGCACATACTCCTACGAGCAGTACTTC. It is translated as CATSSTYSYEQYF.

The chain combines TRBV5-1 with TRBJ1-2, with D hard to call. Trimming pared 0 bases from V and 8 bases from J, leaving 11 bases between. Germline V gene data show CDR1 as SGHRS and CDR2 as YFSETQ. The CDR3 is made up of 13 amino acids. CDR3 in amino acids: CASSLEASRGYTF. The CDR3 coding sequence is TGCGCCAGCAGCTTGGAGGCGTCGAGAGGCTACACCTTC.

This clonotype was seen a few times. The gene calls are TRBV6-5 and TRBJ1-2, with 9 bases fitting TRBD1. The CDR3 consists of 14 residues. Germline CDR1 and CDR2: MNHEY and SVGAGI. V dropped 6 bases and J dropped 8; count of bases not matched to a gene: 10. CDR3 bases: TGTGCCAGCAGAAAGGGACAGGGAGGAGGAGGCTACACCTTC. Residues: CASRKGQGGGGYTF.

This chain links TRBV30 with TRBJ1-1, with D uncertain. V was shortened by 4 bases and J by 0 bases, with 18 bases between the two germline ends. The CDR3 is made up of 16 amino acids. Germline-derived CDR1 and CDR2 are GTSNPN and SVGIG (reference sequence). The CDR3 is CAWIGWRETMNTEAFF. CDR3 nucleotide sequence: TGTGCCTGGATCGGTTGGAGGGAGACGATGAACACTGAAGCTTTCTTT.

The rearrangement links TRBV13 to TRBJ2-5; D ambiguous. The CDR3 contains 13 residues. Per germline, CDR1 PRHDT and CDR2 FYEKMQ (reference sequence). V shed 4 bases and J shed 4 bases, with 10 bases lying between them. This chain's CDR3 is CASSSPGIETQYF. The CDR3 coding sequence is TGTGCCAGCAGCTCCCCTGGGATAGAGACCCAGTACTTC.

Turning to this clonotype: Just one base apart from a much larger clone, this may be a read error. The chain couples TRBV20-1 to TRBJ1-4; weak D call: TRBD1 (5 bases). Germline V gene lookup returns CDR1 DFQATT and CDR2 SNEGSKA (reference sequence). CDR3 size: 14 residues. CDR3 bases: TGCAGTGCGGAGGAGACAGCAACTAATGACAAACTGTTTTTT. This codes for CSAEETATNDKLFF.

The chain has TRBV7-8 and TRBJ2-7, with 9 bases matching TRBD1. CDR3 length equals 16 residues. V gave up 1 base and J gave up 0 bases; unmatched junction bases: 4. Germline CDR1 SGHVS, CDR2 FQNEAQ. The CDR3 bases are TGTGCCAGCAGCTTAGACGGACAGGGGCCCTCCTACGAGCAGTACTTC. It yields the protein CASSLDGQGPSYEQYF.

The chain carries TRBV5-1 and TRBJ2-1; perhaps TRBD2 as D (7 bases). In germline, CDR1 is SGHRS, CDR2 YFSETQ. This CDR3 region has 14 residues. Trimming left V 5 bases short and J 5 bases short, with 14 bases between. The CDR3 is CASRAGAGNNEQFF. The CDR3, as DNA: TGCGCCAGCAGGGCGGGGGCGGGAAACAATGAGCAGTTCTTC.

The rearrangement uses TRBV20-1 and TRBJ2-3; D gene unclear. V gave up 3 bases and J gave up 0 bases, with 16 bases separating them. Germline lookup yields CDR1 DFQATT and CDR2 SNEGSKA (reference sequence). The CDR3 spans 16 residues. The CDR3, as DNA: TGCAGTGCTAGTATCCCGATTAGCAGTAGCACAGATACGCAGTATTTT. Its translation is CSASIPISSSTDTQYF.

This rearrangement joins TRBV12-3 or TRBV12-4 to TRBJ2-1, with D possibly being TRBD2 (7 bases). V was pared by 6 bases and J by 4 bases, with 22 bases between. The CDR3 is 17 residues long. CDR3 sequence reads: CASSLRPWGRGYNEQFF. The DNA of the CDR3 is TGTGCCAGCAGCTTACGACCGTGGGGGCGGGGGTACAATGAGCAGTTCTTC.

This clonotype was observed a handful of times. The V and J genes are TRBV7-2 and TRBJ1-5, with 8 nucleotides matching TRBD1. Germline lookup yields CDR1 SGHTA and CDR2 FQGNSA. After removal of 6 bases from V and 6 bases from J, the junction contained 4 bases not matched to a gene. The CDR3 consists of 13 residues. DNA for the CDR3: TGTGCCAGCAGTCGACAGGGGCTTCAGCCCCAGCATTTT. It codes for CASSRQGLQPQHF.

CDR3 residues: CASSPTGISETQYF. The CDR3 DNA reads TGTGCCAGCAGCCCAACAGGGATTTCAGAGACCCAGTACTTC. The chain combines TRBV11-1 with TRBJ2-5; possible D gene TRBD1, 6 bases. V gave up 5 bases and J gave up 4 bases, with 14 bases separating them. The CDR3 contains 14 residues. Germline CDR1 SGHAT, CDR2 FQDESV (reference sequence).

This clonotype was recorded only once. The chain has TRBV6-1 and TRBJ2-5; D gene uncertain. Between the trimmed V and J ends, which lost 7 bases and 4 bases, there was a span of 16 bases. The CDR3 spans 14 residues. Germline CDR1 reads MNHNS; CDR2 reads SASEGT. The CDR3 sequence: CASNSKLLAETQYF. As DNA, the CDR3 is TGTGCCAGCAATTCTAAACTCTTGGCAGAGACCCAGTACTTC.

On this clonotype: A much larger clone lies a single base off, so this may be a read error. The genes are TRBV11-2 and TRBJ2-1; D is unclear. The CDR3 is made up of 12 amino acids. V shed 3 bases and J shed 8 bases, with 8 bases lying between them. Germline V gives CDR1 SGHAT, CDR2 FQNNGV. The CDR3 loop is CASSLGFDEQFF. The CDR3, as DNA: TGTGCCAGCAGCTTGGGGTTCGATGAGCAGTTCTTC.

V gene TRBV5-5 combines with J gene TRBJ2-1, with 13 bases that match TRBD2. J gave up 4 bases and V 4 bases, and 5 bases lay outside the gene matches. The germline V gene encodes CDR1 SGHKS and CDR2 YYEKEE (reference sequence). This CDR3 is 16 amino acids long. CDR3: CASSRGLAGTYNEQFF. The DNA of the CDR3 is TGTGCCAGCAGCCGGGGACTAGCGGGAACTTACAATGAGCAGTTCTTC.

The V call is TRBV27, the J call TRBJ2-1, with TRBD2 identical over 11 bases. This CDR3 is 17 amino acids long. V lost 4 bases and J lost 4; bases outside the gene matches: 9. From germline, CDR1 is MNHEY and CDR2 SMNVEV (reference sequence). The CDR3 sequence is CASSYTPGLADYNEQFF. CDR3 nucleotide sequence: TGTGCCAGCAGTTACACACCGGGACTAGCGGATTACAATGAGCAGTTCTTC.